This is a list of T cell receptor beta chains from one sample in a study of cytomegalovirus exposure and HLA in healthy donors. Assay used: immunoSEQ multiplex PCR; TCRdb lists only in-frame clones, some missing. The sample consists of around 130,000 clones, 82% of them appearing once. Sample: PBMCs. The receptor set was obtained from a boy aged 2-9 years in good health and CMV-seronegative. CDR3s include the opening cysteine and the closing phenylalanine or tryptophan. D genes are given only for firm matches. Clone size is shown for a subset of rows, as once, few, many or a class of expanded clone.

cdr3_length d_call j_call clone_size v_call cdr3_nt cdr3_aa
13 . TRBJ1-4 . TRBV4-2 TGTGCCAGCAGCCGGGGCGAGGAGGAAAAACTGTTTTTT CASSRGEEEKLFF
13 TRBD2 TRBJ2-7 . TRBV6-5 TGTGCCCACGGAGCGGGGGGCTCCTACGAGCAGTACTTC CAHGAGGSYEQYF
15 TRBD2 TRBJ2-7 few TRBV6-1 TGTGCCAGCAGTGAAGCGCTAGCGGGGGCCTACGAGCAGTACTTC CASSEALAGAYEQYF
15 TRBD1 TRBJ1-1 . TRBV15 TGTGCTTCCCGGGACAGGGAGTCCTTGAACACTGAAGCTTTCTTT CASRDRESLNTEAFF
15 TRBD1 TRBJ1-2 . TRBV6-5 TGTGCCAGCAGTCCTACTGACAGGGAGATTAATGGCTACACCTTC CASSPTDREINGYTF
18 TRBD2 TRBJ2-7 . TRBV7-9 TGTGCCAGCAGCTCCACGGGACTAGCGGGGCTAAGCTCCTACGAGCAGTACTTC CASSSTGLAGLSSYEQYF
16 . TRBJ1-2 . TRBV9 TGTGCCAGCAGCGTAGGTCCAGGGCGTTATAACTATGGCTACACCTTC CASSVGPGRYNYGYTF
14 . TRBJ2-2 . TRBV5-1 TGCGCCAGCAGGCGGGACAGATTAACCGGGGAGCTGTTTTTT CASRRDRLTGELFF
13 . TRBJ2-1 . TRBV7-8 TGTGCCAGCAGCTTAAGCCTTTCACGGGAGCAGTTCTTC CASSLSLSREQFF
15 . TRBJ2-4 . TRBV6-1 TGTGCCAGCAGTGAGGGGGGAATGGCCAAAAACATTCAGTACTTC CASSEGGMAKNIQYF
17 . TRBJ2-3 . TRBV13 TGTGCCAGCAGCTTAAGTTCTGCGGGGAGGAGAGGGGATACGCAGTATTTT CASSLSSAGRRGDTQYF
14 . TRBJ2-3 . TRBV11-1 TGTGCCAGCAGCCCCTGGAGCGGGACAGATACGCAGTATTTT CASSPWSGTDTQYF
16 TRBD1 TRBJ1-1 . TRBV9 TGTGCCAGCAGCGTCGGGACAGGGGGCGTTTTATCTGAAGCTTTCTTT CASSVGTGGVLSEAFF
13 . TRBJ1-1 . TRBV7-9 TGTGCCAGCAGCTGGGGCCCGAACACTGAAGCTTTCTTT CASSWGPNTEAFF
14 . TRBJ1-2 . TRBV18 TGTGCCAGCTCACCACCTAAGGGGCCCGATGGCTACACCTTC CASSPPKGPDGYTF
16 . TRBJ1-1 . TRBV18 TGTGCCAGCTCACCAAGGACCGTCCCGGGGGGCACTGAAGCTTTCTTT CASSPRTVPGGTEAFF
13 . TRBJ1-5 . TRBV9 TGTGCCAGCAGCGTGGGCAGCGGTCAGCCCCAGCATTTT CASSVGSGQPQHF
17 . TRBJ1-1 once TRBV5-1 TGCGCCAGCAGCGTCGGACGACAGGAAGGTTTGAACACTGAAGCTTTCTTT CASSVGRQEGLNTEAFF
13 TRBD1 TRBJ1-4 . TRBV5-5 TGTGCCAGCAGCTTAGGGACAGGAGAAAAACTGTTTTTT CASSLGTGEKLFF
18 TRBD1 TRBJ1-1 few TRBV7-9 TGTTCCAGCAGCTCGAGCGACAGGGGGAAGCAACGGGATGCTGAAGCTTTCTTT CSSSSSDRGKQRDAEAFF
12 TRBD1 TRBJ2-1 few TRBV5-4 TGTGCCAGCAGCTTGACAGGGGGCGCATGGGTCTTC CASSLTGGAWVF
15 TRBD2 TRBJ2-5 . TRBV7-9 TGTGCCAGCAGCTTAGTAGCGGGGGGCCTGGGGACCCAGTACTTC CASSLVAGGLGTQYF
13 . TRBJ1-2 . TRBV19 TGTGCCAGTAGTAAAAGGCAGGGTTATGGCTACACCTTC CASSKRQGYGYTF
12 . TRBJ1-1 . TRBV29-1 TGCAGCGTCACCAAGGGGGATATTGAAGCTTTCTTT CSVTKGDIEAFF
17 TRBD1 TRBJ2-2 . TRBV19 TGTGCCAGTAGTATTTTGCTCGGACAGGGAAACACCGGGGAGCTGTTTTTT CASSILLGQGNTGELFF